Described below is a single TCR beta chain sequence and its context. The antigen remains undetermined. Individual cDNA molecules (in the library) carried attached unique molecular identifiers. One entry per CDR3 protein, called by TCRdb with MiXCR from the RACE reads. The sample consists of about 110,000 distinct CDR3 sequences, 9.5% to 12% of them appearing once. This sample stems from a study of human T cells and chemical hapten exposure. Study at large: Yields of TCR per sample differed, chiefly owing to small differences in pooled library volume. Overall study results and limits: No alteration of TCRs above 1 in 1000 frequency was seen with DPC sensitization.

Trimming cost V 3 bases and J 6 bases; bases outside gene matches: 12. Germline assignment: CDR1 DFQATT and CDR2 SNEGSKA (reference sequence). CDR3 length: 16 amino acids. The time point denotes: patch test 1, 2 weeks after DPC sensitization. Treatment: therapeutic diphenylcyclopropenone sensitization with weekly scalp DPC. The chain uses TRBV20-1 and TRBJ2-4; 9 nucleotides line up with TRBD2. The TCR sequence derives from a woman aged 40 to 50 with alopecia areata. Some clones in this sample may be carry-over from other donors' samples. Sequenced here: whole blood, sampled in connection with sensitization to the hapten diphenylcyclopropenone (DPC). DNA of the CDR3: TGCAGTGCTAGGCCCCAGGGTGCGGGAGGGCGAAACATTCAGTACTTC. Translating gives CSARPQGAGGRNIQYF.